The 16 T cell receptor beta chains below come from one sample, sequenced in a study of blood T cell repertoires in COVID-19. TCRdb keeps only in-frame clones here, not all; method: immunoSEQ multiplex PCR. The sample shows under 35,000 clones, roughly 83% of them seen only once. Source material: peripheral blood. The receptors were gathered from a man aged 65 to 85 with active COVID-19.

This clone was detected only once. This chain links TRBV15 with TRBJ2-3; possibly TRBD2 for D (7 bases). The CDR3 extends over 15 amino acids. Germline lookup yields CDR1 LNHNV and CDR2 YYDKDF (reference sequence). The V end was cut by 5 bases, the J end by 0 bases, with 12 bases between. CDR3 coding DNA: TGTGCCACCAGCCCGGGGGGCCCTAGCACAGATACGCAGTATTTT. This encodes CATSPGGPSTDTQYF. Complete variable domain (other parts from reference TRBV15 and TRBJ2-3): DAMVIQNPRYQVTQFGKPVTLSCSQTLNHNVMYWYQQKSSQAPKLLFHYYDKDFNNEADTPDNFQSRRPNTSFCFLDIRSPGLGDTAMYLCATSPGGPSTDTQYFGPGTRLTVL.

The chain joins TRBV27 to TRBJ1-2; 8 bases are shared with TRBD1. The CDR3 extends over 12 amino acids. The ends lost 4 bases at V and 8 bases at J; junction bases unmatched: 3. The germline V gene encodes CDR1 MNHEY and CDR2 SMNVEV (reference sequence). CDR3 sequence reads: CASSSRTGGYTF. CDR3 coding DNA: TGTGCCAGCAGTTCGCGGACAGGGGGCTACACCTTC.

The V and J genes are TRBV2 and TRBJ1-1; TRBD1 matches 8 bases. The germline CDR1 and CDR2 sequences are SNHLY and FYNNEI. The CDR3 covers 14 residues. Germline trimming cut 6 bases from V and 5 bases from J; bases unmatched to any gene: 8. The CDR3 nucleotides are TGTGCCAGCAGAGCACAGGGGGGGATGACTGAAGCTTTCTTT. Its protein product is CASRAQGGMTEAFF.

The chain couples TRBV30 to TRBJ2-5; tentatively, D is TRBD2 (5 bases). The CDR3 totals 15 residues. Germline V gene lookup returns CDR1 GTSNPN and CDR2 SVGIG (reference sequence). V lost 0 bases and J lost 2, with 13 bases in between. Here the CDR3 DNA reads TGTGCCTGGAGTGTTAGCAGGAGGCTACAAGAGACCCAGTACTTC. Translated: CAWSVSRRLQETQYF.

This clone was observed a few times. The V call is TRBV30, the J call TRBJ1-6; 7 bases agree with TRBD1. CDR1 GTSNPN and CDR2 SVGIG come from the germline V gene (reference sequence). The CDR3 has 14 amino acids. The V and J ends lost 2 bases and 7 bases, in that order; junction bases with no gene match: 5. Here the CDR3 DNA reads TGTGCCTGGAGTTTCTCAGGGGGGAATTCACCCCTCCACTTT. Amino acids: CAWSFSGGNSPLHF.

This clone was seen only a few times. The V and J genes are TRBV4-2 and TRBJ1-2; 8 bases align to TRBD1. V lost 5 bases and J lost 7; bases outside the gene matches: 9. The germline CDR1 and CDR2 sequences are LGHNA and YNFKEQ. The CDR3 consists of 14 residues. CDR3 loop: CASSLRTGSGGYTF. DNA of the CDR3: TGTGCCAGCAGCTTACGGACAGGGTCGGGTGGCTACACCTTC.

This clone was seen once. A read error may produce the germline difference seen at one junction end. The chain links TRBV4-1 to TRBJ2-2, with TRBD2 as a possible D gene (6 bases). The CDR3 extends over 19 amino acids. Germline V gene lookup returns CDR1 MGHRA and CDR2 YSYEKL. The CDR3 coding sequence is TGCGCCCGCAGCCTACGTGGGGGGTTTGGGCGGGGGAACACCGGGGAGCTGTTTTTT. This codes for CARSLRGGFGRGNTGELFF.

The genes are TRBV18 and TRBJ2-7; TRBD1 might be the D (6 bases). V was trimmed by 6 bases and J by 7 bases, leaving 16 bases between them. CDR3 length: 13 residues. CDR1 and CDR2 (germline): KGHSH, LQKENI. CDR3 DNA: TGTGCCAGCTCGCAGGGGCCGGACGGGGAGCAGTACTTC. Protein: CASSQGPDGEQYF.

J is TRBJ1-5 and V is TRBV19; 7 positions agree with TRBD1. Germline V gene lookup returns CDR1 LNHDA and CDR2 SQIVND (reference sequence). CDR3 length: 15 amino acids. Trimming at V came to 7 bases and at J to 5 bases, leaving 11 bases not matched to a gene. The CDR3 spells CASTSRQGFDQPQHF. The CDR3 DNA reads as TGTGCCAGTACGTCCCGACAGGGTTTCGATCAGCCCCAGCATTTT.

This chain links TRBV4-1 with TRBJ1-5; D unclear. In germline, CDR1 is MGHRA, CDR2 YSYEKL. Trimming left V 3 bases short and J 4 bases short, with 10 bases between. This CDR3 is built from 14 residues. The CDR3 DNA reads TGCGCCAGCAGCCACCTCCAGGCTAATCAGCCCCAGCATTTT. This translates into CASSHLQANQPQHF.

The chain recombines TRBV9 with TRBJ2-2; 13 bases fit TRBD2. CDR1 and CDR2 (germline): SGDLS, YYNGEE. The CDR3 is made up of 14 amino acids. The junction had 2 bases not matched to a gene; V was cut back by 4 bases and J by 8 bases. CDR3 DNA: TGTGCCAGCAGCCCGGGACTAGCGGGAGGGGAGCTGTTTTTT. This codes for CASSPGLAGGELFF.

V usage is TRBV19 and J usage is TRBJ1-3; D is undetermined. V lost 4 bases and J lost 0, with 16 bases in between. The CDR3 runs to 17 residues. CDR1 and CDR2 (germline): LNHDA, SQIVND (reference sequence). The CDR3 region has the DNA TGTGCCAGTAGTACCCTTCGGAGGGTCAGCTCTGGAAACACCATATATTTT. Amino acids: CASSTLRRVSSGNTIYF.

V usage is TRBV6-6 and J usage is TRBJ2-5; D is perhaps TRBD2 (6 bases). Germline CDR1 and CDR2: MNHNY and SVGAGI (reference sequence). With 2 bases removed from V and 5 bases from J, the gap between germline ends came to 18 bases. The CDR3 runs 16 residues. CDR3 nucleotide sequence: TGTGCCAGCAGTTACCGCCGGGAGACTCCACGGGAGACCCAGTACTTC. Translation gives CASSYRRETPRETQYF.

The chain employs TRBV14 and TRBJ1-4; 8 bases fit TRBD1. CDR1 SGHDN and CDR2 FVKESK come from the germline V gene. The CDR3 is 15 amino acids. The V gene end was trimmed by 5 bases and the J gene end by 6 bases; junction bases not matched to a gene: 8. The CDR3 protein is CASSNYRGSDEKLFF. The CDR3 coding sequence is TGTGCCAGCAGCAACTACAGGGGGTCGGATGAAAAACTGTTTTTT.

The rearrangement joins TRBV24-1 to TRBJ1-1; possibly TRBD1 for D (5 bases). Germline lookup yields CDR1 KGHDR and CDR2 SFDVKD. CDR3 length: 15 residues. Trimming shortened V by 4 bases and J by 5 bases, and 16 bases separated the two germline ends. The CDR3 coding sequence is TGTGCCACCAGTGACGGCAGGCGGGGGAAGACTGAAGCTTTCTTT. This translates into CATSDGRRGKTEAFF.

The gene calls are TRBV6-1 and TRBJ1-1, with 9 nucleotides matching TRBD1. J gave up 10 bases and V 2 bases, and 11 bases lay outside the gene matches. This CDR3 region has 15 residues. Germline V CDR1 and CDR2: MNHNS, SASEGT. In DNA form, the CDR3 reads TGTGCCAGCAGTGAACTGGACAGGGGCCCTCGGGTAGCTTTCTTT. Residues: CASSELDRGPRVAFF.